This T cell receptor (beta chain) was identified in a study of blood T cell repertoires in COVID-19. J gave up 5 bases and V 0 bases, and 14 bases lay outside the gene matches. In germline, CDR1 is LNHNV, CDR2 YYDKDF (reference sequence). The CDR3 extends over 18 amino acids. Generated by immunoSEQ multiplex PCR, the TCRdb table keeps only in-frame clones and is missing some. This sample yields approximately 50,000 clones, of which over 75% are seen a single time; about a tenth belongs to the top ten. Sequenced material: peripheral blood. This clonotype was obtained from a human donor in a cohort sampled during active COVID-19. The chain employs TRBV15 and TRBJ2-7; 9 nucleotides align to TRBD1. CDR3 sequence reads: CATSRDKGAGTGNHEQYF. CDR3 DNA: TGTGCCACCAGCAGAGATAAAGGGGCCGGGACAGGGAACCACGAGCAGTACTTC.